The present entry profiles one T cell receptor (beta chain) with its context. This entry belongs to a study of CD8 T cells in Susac syndrome. RNA amounts of roughly 0.45 to 1 ug underwent reverse transcription with random hexamers. MiXCR, run by TCRdb on the immunoSEQ multiplex PCR reads, gives a single entry per CDR3 protein. This sample has roughly 100,000 distinct CDR3 sequences, with 94% found just once. V was pared by 2 bases and J by 3 bases, with 7 bases between. The CDR3 runs to 14 residues. The receptor comes from a human donor with Susac syndrome. The rearrangement uses TRBV12-3 or TRBV12-4 and TRBJ1-4; no clear D gene. The sequenced sample consisted of CD8+ T cells from PBMCs. As DNA, the CDR3 is TGTGCCAGCAGTTTACGTGGGTCTAATGAAAAACTGTTTTTT. Protein: CASSLRGSNEKLFF.